In its sample, the clone carrying this TCR beta chain was seen a few times. Produced via immunoSEQ multiplex PCR; TCRdb's table is partial and in-frame only. In the table there are approximately 160,000 clones, about 82% of which are singletons. This entry is derived from a study of blood T cell repertoires in COVID-19. Study-level background: PBMCs, B-cell-depleted T cells, or T cells provided the cDNA or gDNA that made up the material.

The CDR3 contains 13 residues. Per germline, CDR1 SGHAT and CDR2 FQNNGV. V was cut by 0 bases and J by 15 bases, with 15 bases left in between. The TCR sequence derives from a man aged 50 to 59 with active or convalescent COVID-19. The chain is built from TRBV11-2 and TRBJ2-1, with D possibly being TRBD2 (6 bases). The sample comprised peripheral blood. This CDR3 is CASSLESAGKWFF. The CDR3 DNA follows: TGTGCCAGCAGCTTAGAATCGGCGGGAAAATGGTTCTTC. Full variable domain (remainder filled in from reference TRBV11-2 and TRBJ2-1): EAGVAQSPRYKIIEKRQSVAFWCNPISGHATLYWYQQILGQGPKLLIQFQNNGVVDDSQLPKDRFSAERLKGVDSTLKIQPAKLEDSAVYLCASSLESAGKWFFGPGTRLTVL.